These 2 T cell receptor beta chains share one sample of origin, sequenced in a study of T cell changes during pregnancy in multiple sclerosis. The repertoire was sequenced with immunoSEQ multiplex PCR; TCRdb's copy has only in-frame clones and lacks some. The data show 60,000 to 75,000 clones, with about 92% seen just once and about 1.5% held by the top ten. The specimen comprised peripheral blood, sampled after pregnancy. The receptors here all came from a female donor with multiple sclerosis, enrolled in a pregnancy study.

V gene TRBV2 combines with J gene TRBJ1-2; 7 bases map to TRBD1. J was trimmed by 4 bases and V by 3 bases; bases with no gene match: 5. This CDR3 comprises 14 residues. Germline V CDR1 and CDR2: SNHLY, FYNNEI. The DNA for the CDR3 is TGTGCCAGCAGTGATACAGGGGTCCGCTATGGCTACACCTTC. It specifies CASSDTGVRYGYTF. The entire variable domain, with the rest obtained from reference TRBV2 and TRBJ1-2, is as follows: EPEVTQTPSHQVTQMGQEVILRCVPISNHLYFYWYRQILGQKVEFLVSFYNNEISEKSEIFDDQFSVERPDGSNFTLKIRSTKLEDSAMYFCASSDTGVRYGYTFGSGTRLTVV.

The rearrangement joins TRBV28 to TRBJ2-7, with 15 bases matching TRBD2. The ends lost 3 bases at V and 4 bases at J; junction bases unmatched: 7. The CDR3 loop spans 17 amino acids. Germline-derived CDR1 and CDR2 are MDHEN and SYDVKM. This CDR3 reads CASSFLLGTSGRYEQYF. In DNA form, the CDR3 reads TGTGCCAGCAGTTTCCTTCTGGGGACTAGCGGGAGGTACGAGCAGTACTTC. The complete variable domain, with remaining parts taken from reference TRBV28 and TRBJ2-7, reads DVKVTQSSRYLVKRTGEKVFLECVQDMDHENMFWYRQDPGLGLRLIYFSYDVKMKEKGDIPEGYSVSREKKERFSLILESASTNQTSMYLCASSFLLGTSGRYEQYFGPGTRLTVT.